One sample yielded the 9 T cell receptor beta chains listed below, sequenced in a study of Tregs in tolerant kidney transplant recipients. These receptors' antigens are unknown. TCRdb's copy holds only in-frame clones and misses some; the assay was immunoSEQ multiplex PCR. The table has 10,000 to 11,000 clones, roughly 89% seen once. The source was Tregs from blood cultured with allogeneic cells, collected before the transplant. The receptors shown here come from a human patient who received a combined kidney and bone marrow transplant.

Here the CDR3 reads CAISLHLTGGTQYF. CDR3 nucleotide sequence: TGTGCCATCAGCTTACACTTAACGGGGGGGACCCAGTACTTC. This sequence joins TRBV10-3 and TRBJ2-5, with 7 bases lining up with TRBD2. The germline CDR1 and CDR2 sequences are ENHRY and SYGVKD. There are 14 residues in the CDR3. Unmatched junction bases numbered 11, after V lost 6 bases and J lost 7 bases.

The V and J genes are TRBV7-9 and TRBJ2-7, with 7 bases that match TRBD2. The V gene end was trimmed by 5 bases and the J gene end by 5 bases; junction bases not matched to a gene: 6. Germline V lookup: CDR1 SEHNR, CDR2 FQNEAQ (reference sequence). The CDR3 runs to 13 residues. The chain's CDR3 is CASSPRTRDEQYF. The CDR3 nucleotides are TGTGCCAGCAGCCCCCGGACTAGGGACGAGCAGTACTTC.

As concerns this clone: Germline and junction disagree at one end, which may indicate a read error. The CDR3 spells CASSYVGGYNSPLHF. For the CDR3, the DNA is TGTGCCAGTAGTTACGTGGGGGGCTATAATTCACCCCTCCACTTT. The chain is built from TRBV6-6 and TRBJ1-6; D perhaps matches TRBD1 (5 bases). The CDR3 extends over 15 amino acids. The V gene's germline CDR1 is MNHNY and CDR2 SVGAGI (reference sequence).

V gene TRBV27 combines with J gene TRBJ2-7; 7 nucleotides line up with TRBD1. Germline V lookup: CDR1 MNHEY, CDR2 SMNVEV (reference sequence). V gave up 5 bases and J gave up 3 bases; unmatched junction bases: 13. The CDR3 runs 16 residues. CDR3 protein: CASSPHTGTEYYEQYF. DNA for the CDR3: TGTGCCAGCAGTCCGCACACCGGGACAGAATACTACGAGCAGTACTTC.

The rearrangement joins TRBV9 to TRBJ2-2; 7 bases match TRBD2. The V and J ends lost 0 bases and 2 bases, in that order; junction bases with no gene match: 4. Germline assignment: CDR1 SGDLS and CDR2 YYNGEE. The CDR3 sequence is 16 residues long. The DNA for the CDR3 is TGTGCCAGCAGCGTAGGAGCGGGGCAAAACACCGGGGAGCTGTTTTTT. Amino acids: CASSVGAGQNTGELFF.

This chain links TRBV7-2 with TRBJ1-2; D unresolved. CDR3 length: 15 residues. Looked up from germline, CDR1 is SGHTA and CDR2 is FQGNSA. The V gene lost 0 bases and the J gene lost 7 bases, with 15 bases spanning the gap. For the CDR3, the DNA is TGTGCCAGCAGCTTAGCGATTGGGATAATGGGTGGCTACACCTTC. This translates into CASSLAIGIMGGYTF.

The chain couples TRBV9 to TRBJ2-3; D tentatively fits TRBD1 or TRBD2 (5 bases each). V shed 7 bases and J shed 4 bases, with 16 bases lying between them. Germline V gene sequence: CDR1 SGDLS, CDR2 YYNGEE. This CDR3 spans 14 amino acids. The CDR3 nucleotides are TGTGCCAGCGGTTCGGGACCGGGGCCAGATACGCAGTATTTT. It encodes CASGSGPGPDTQYF.

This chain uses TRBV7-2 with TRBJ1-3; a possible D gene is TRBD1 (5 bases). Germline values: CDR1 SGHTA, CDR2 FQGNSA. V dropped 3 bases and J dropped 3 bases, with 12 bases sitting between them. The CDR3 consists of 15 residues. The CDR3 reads CASSLVIGDGNTIYF. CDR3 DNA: TGTGCCAGCAGCTTGGTAATAGGGGATGGAAACACCATATATTTT.

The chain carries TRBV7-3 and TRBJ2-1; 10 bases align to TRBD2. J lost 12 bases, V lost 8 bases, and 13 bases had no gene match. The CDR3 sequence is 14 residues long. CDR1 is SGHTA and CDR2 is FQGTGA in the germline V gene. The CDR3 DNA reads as TGTGCCAGCTCCTCCATGGCTAGCGGGAGTCGGCAGTTCTTC. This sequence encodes CASSSMASGSRQFF.